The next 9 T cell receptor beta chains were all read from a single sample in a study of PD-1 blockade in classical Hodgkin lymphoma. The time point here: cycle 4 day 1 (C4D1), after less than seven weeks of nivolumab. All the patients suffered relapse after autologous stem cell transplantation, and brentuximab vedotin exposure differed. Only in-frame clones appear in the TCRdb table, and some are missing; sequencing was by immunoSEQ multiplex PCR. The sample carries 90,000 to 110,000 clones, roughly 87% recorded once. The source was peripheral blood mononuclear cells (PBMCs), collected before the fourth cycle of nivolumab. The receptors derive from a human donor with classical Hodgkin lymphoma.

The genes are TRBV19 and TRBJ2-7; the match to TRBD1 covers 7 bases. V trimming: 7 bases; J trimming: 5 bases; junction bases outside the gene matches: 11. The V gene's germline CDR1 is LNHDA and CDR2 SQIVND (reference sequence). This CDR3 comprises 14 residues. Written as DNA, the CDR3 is TGTGCCAGTACACCGGGACAGTTGACCCACGAGCAGTACTTC. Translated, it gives CASTPGQLTHEQYF. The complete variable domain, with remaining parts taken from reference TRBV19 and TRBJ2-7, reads DGGITQSPKYLFRKEGQNVTLSCEQNLNHDAMYWYRQDPGQGLRLIYYSQIVNDFQKGDIAEGYSVSREKKESFPLTVTSAQKNPTAFYLCASTPGQLTHEQYFGPGTRLTVT.

The CDR3 protein is CSVAEADTQYF. CDR3 bases: TGCAGCGTGGCGGAAGCAGATACGCAGTATTTT. The V call is TRBV29-1, the J call TRBJ2-3, with D unclear. Germline-derived CDR1 and CDR2 are SQVTM and ANQGSEA. The CDR3 contains 11 residues. The V end was cut by 6 bases, the J end by 4 bases, with 8 bases between.

The DNA for the CDR3 is TGTGCCAGCACCAAGGAATCGACAGGGTTGGGCACTGAAGCTTTCTTT. This encodes CASTKESTGLGTEAFF. V gene TRBV6-4 combines with J gene TRBJ1-1; 7 positions agree with TRBD1. There are 16 residues in the CDR3. J was trimmed by 4 bases and V by 7 bases; bases with no gene match: 15. Germline loops: CDR1 MRHNA, CDR2 SNTAGT.

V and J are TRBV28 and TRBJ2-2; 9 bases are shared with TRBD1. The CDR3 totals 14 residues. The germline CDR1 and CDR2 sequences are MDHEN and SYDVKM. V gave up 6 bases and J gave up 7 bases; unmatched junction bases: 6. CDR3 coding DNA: TGTGCCAGCAGGACTACAGGGGGCGGCGGGGAGCTGTTTTTT. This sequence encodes CASRTTGGGGELFF.

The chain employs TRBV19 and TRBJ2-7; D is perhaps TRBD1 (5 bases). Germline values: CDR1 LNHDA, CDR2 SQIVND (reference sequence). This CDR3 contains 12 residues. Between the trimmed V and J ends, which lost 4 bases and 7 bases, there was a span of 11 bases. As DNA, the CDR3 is TGTGCCAGTAGTACCCAGGGCAAGGAGCAGTACTTC. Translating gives CASSTQGKEQYF.

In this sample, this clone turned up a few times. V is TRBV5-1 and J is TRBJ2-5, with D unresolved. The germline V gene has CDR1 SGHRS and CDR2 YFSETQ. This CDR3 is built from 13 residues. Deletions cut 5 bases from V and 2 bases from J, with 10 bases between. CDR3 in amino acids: CASSPIPQETQYF. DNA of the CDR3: TGCGCCAGCAGTCCCATACCTCAAGAGACCCAGTACTTC.

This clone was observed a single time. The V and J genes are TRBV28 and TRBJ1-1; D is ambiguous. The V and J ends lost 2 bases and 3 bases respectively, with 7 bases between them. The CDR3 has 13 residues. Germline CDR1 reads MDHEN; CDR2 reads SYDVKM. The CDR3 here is CASSLTGYTEAFF. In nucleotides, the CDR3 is TGTGCCAGCAGTTTAACGGGGTACACTGAAGCTTTCTTT.

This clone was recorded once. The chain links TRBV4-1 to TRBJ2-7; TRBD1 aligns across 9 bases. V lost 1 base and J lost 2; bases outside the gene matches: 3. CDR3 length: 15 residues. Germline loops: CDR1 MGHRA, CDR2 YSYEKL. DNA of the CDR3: TGCGCCAGCAGCCAAGTTGGGACAGGGACCTACGAGCAGTACTTC. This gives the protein CASSQVGTGTYEQYF.

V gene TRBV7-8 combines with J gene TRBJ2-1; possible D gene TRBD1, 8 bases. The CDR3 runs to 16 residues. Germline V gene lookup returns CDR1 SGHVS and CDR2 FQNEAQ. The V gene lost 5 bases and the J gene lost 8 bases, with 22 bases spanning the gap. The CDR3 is CASSAYRGGPFDEQFF. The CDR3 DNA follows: TGTGCCAGCAGCGCCTACAGGGGGGGACCCTTCGATGAGCAGTTCTTC.